This TCR beta chain is from a study of blood T cell repertoires in COVID-19 (dated by TCRdb to the early 2020s). Background for the entire study: The collaborator samples originated in the United States, Italy and Spain and spanned the acute and convalescent phases of COVID-19. The samples were drawn from the first 160 participants of the ongoing ImmuneRACE study and from about 1,200 subjects provided by 6 global collaborators. Sample metadata almost always included a de-identified subject ID, COVID-19 status, age in years and sex. HLA class I and class II types, where available, came from metadata supplied by the sample provider rather than from assay-based typing. A freely available public database, intended as a resource for researchers studying the immune response to SARS-CoV-2, is where the repertoires were released. Deeply sampled blood TCRbeta repertoires from subjects exposed to, actively infected with, or recovered from COVID-19 were included in the dataset. The prospective study material was composed of cDNA or gDNA derived from T cells, B-cell-depleted T cells, or PBMCs. Overall study outcomes, separate from this receptor: Clinical and demographic metadata were provided uncurated, with the amount varying by source and participant.

A word on this clone: No cognate antigen has been identified for it. The sample holds no much larger clone one base away, and base qualities are not on file.

The CDR1 and CDR2 encoded by the germline V gene are SGHVS and FNYEAQ. The CDR3 sequence holds 17 residues, the cysteine and phenylalanine included. Just CDR3 DNA is preserved here, 51 bases in frame from base 1. Trimming takes 5 bases from V and 2 bases from J, and the germline ends sit 18 bases apart. Whole blood was collected in K2EDTA tubes by collaborating institutions according to the institutions' own protocols. For TCRbeta analysis, collaborators shipped samples in one of three forms: frozen whole blood, isolated PBMCs, or DNA extracted from either of those sample types. TCRbeta CDR3 regions were amplified from genomic DNA using the immunoSEQ Assay, a bias-controlled multiplex PCR. On the study's bioinformatics: Nucleated cell counts per sample were estimated from amplification of reference gene primers within the assay. To quantify the absolute abundance of each unique TCRbeta CDR3 rearrangement, sequence reads were collapsed and filtered. For each sample, productive Simpson clonality was calculated by taking the square root of Simpson's diversity index across productive rearrangements. TCRdb took over this immuneACCESS table, retaining in-frame rearrangements with V and J assigned. Such tables are incomplete; in checked studies, under half of the missing clones stem from an unresolved V gene, and the remainder is unexplained. From that table come the V and J calls and clone size; the DNA was used to work out D and trimming. The sample has approximately 66,000 clones on record, approximately 89% of them singletons. About 6.3% of the sample comes from the top ten.

The clonotype originates from a man in his 60s with acute or convalescent COVID-19. This chain is built from TRBV7-6 and TRBJ1-4, and possibly TRBD1, on 5 matching bases. The sequencing sample was made of peripheral blood. The CDR3 protein: CASSPTRGFATNEKLFF. The base sequence is TGTGCCAGCAGCCCCACAAGGGGTTTCGCGACTAATGAAAAACTGTTTTTT.